This T cell receptor (beta chain) was obtained from a study of STAT5B mutations in CD4+ large granular lymphocyte leukemia. Across the whole study: The CDR3 'QG' motif was associated with a particular HLA allele among healthy donors. Study results and caveats: Patient CD4-sorted repertoires looked more clonal than healthy CD4+ repertoires, even without putative leukemic clones.

This CDR3 comprises 12 residues. J lost 7 bases, V lost 7 bases, and 6 bases had no gene match. Germline CDR1 reads MNHEY; CDR2 reads SVGAGI. Comment on this clone: Its antigen remains unknown.

Control samples were healthy donors' buffy coats. The survey-level immunoSEQ assay was used. Sequencing used immunoSEQ multiplex PCR; TCRdb keeps in-frame clones, though not all of them. The sample consists of tens of thousands of clones, about 70% of them appearing once. The sequenced sample consisted of CD4+ T cells from blood buffy coats. The chain carries TRBV6-5 and TRBJ1-2, with 7 bases fitting TRBD1. This clonotype was obtained from a human donor in good health. The CDR3 DNA is TGTGCCAGCAACCAGGGGGATGGTGGCTACACCTTC. Translation: CASNQGDGGYTF.